In its sample, the clone carrying this T cell receptor beta chain was seen many times. Its antigen is currently unknown. V was shortened by 11 bases and J by 4 bases, with 18 bases between the two germline ends. The germline V gene encodes CDR1 SNHLY and CDR2 FYNNEI. There are 13 residues in the CDR3. The sample is drawn from a study of T cells after yellow fever vaccination. Study-level findings and limits: Sorted repertoires could include abundant contaminating clonotypes from bulk cells. Clonotypes appearing in both CD4 and CD8 compartments existed, and their share was small.

Each CDR3 protein gets one entry after TCRdb re-called the 5' RACE reads with MiXCR. The data hold about 240,000 distinct CDR3 sequences, with 6.5% to 8.5% observed a single time. This clonotype was obtained from a man aged 30 to 45 who received the YFV17D yellow fever vaccine. The genes are TRBV2 and TRBJ2-7; TRBD2 is a possible D gene (5 bases). The source was CD4+ T cells sorted from PBMCs, collected 15 days after the yellow fever booster vaccination. CDR3 sequence: CASRDHGSYEQYF. DNA of the CDR3: TGTGCCTCTCGGGATCATGGATCATACGAGCAGTACTTC. Together with reference TRBV2 and TRBJ2-7, the CDR3 gives the full variable domain: EPEVTQTPSHQVTQMGQEVILRCVPISNHLYFYWYRQILGQKVEFLVSFYNNEISEKSEIFDDQFSVERPDGSNFTLKIRSTKLEDSAMYFCASRDHGSYEQYFGPGTRLTVT.